The 6 T cell receptor beta chains below all came from one sample that was sequenced in a study of shared clonotypes between healthy human individuals. The method was immunoSEQ multiplex PCR; TCRdb's version includes in-frame clones alone and lacks a portion of them. Of approximately 2.5 million clones listed, roughly 93% were seen once; the top ten hold 0.36%. Sample: naive CD4+ T cells from PBMCs. Subset defined: CD45RA+ positively selected. Source of these receptors: a young man in good health. Some clones in this sample may be carry-over from other donors' samples.

This rearrangement joins TRBV7-9 to TRBJ2-7; 13 nucleotides line up with TRBD2. The CDR3 extends over 15 amino acids. V shed 5 bases and J 5 bases; nucleotides not matched to a gene: 6. CDR1 and CDR2 (germline): SEHNR, FQNEAQ (reference sequence). CDR3 region: CASSETSGRVNEQYF. CDR3 nucleotide sequence: TGTGCCAGCAGCGAAACTAGCGGGAGGGTGAACGAGCAGTACTTC.

In this sample, this clone turned up once. V and J are TRBV2 and TRBJ2-1, with a possible D match to TRBD1 (5 bases). Trimming stripped 1 base from V and 10 bases from J, with 11 bases between. This CDR3 is built from 13 residues. Per germline, CDR1 SNHLY and CDR2 FYNNEI. CDR3 loop: CASSEGISGEQFF. The DNA of the CDR3 is TGTGCCAGCAGTGAAGGGATTTCAGGGGAGCAGTTCTTC. Full variable domain (missing parts from reference TRBV2 and TRBJ2-1): EPEVTQTPSHQVTQMGQEVILRCVPISNHLYFYWYRQILGQKVEFLVSFYNNEISEKSEIFDDQFSVERPDGSNFTLKIRSTKLEDSAMYFCASSEGISGEQFFGPGTRLTVL.

This clone was observed a few times. The CDR3 region is CASRGSSGNTIYF. CDR3 DNA sequence: TGTGCCAGCAGAGGGAGCTCTGGAAACACCATATATTTT. This chain links TRBV9 with TRBJ1-3; D gene uncertain. This CDR3 contains 13 residues. Germline assignment: CDR1 SGDLS and CDR2 YYNGEE. V was clipped by 5 bases and J by 0 bases, with 6 bases between them.

In DNA form, the CDR3 reads TGTGCCAGCAGAGGGGGCGGGACTAACTATGGCTACACCTTC. Its translation is CASRGGGTNYGYTF. V gene TRBV28 combines with J gene TRBJ1-2; 7 bases align to TRBD1. The J segment lost 0 bases and the V segment lost 6 bases, leaving 4 bases of the junction unmatched. There are 14 residues in the CDR3. Per germline, CDR1 MDHEN and CDR2 SYDVKM.

As for this clone: The same CDR3 can be traced to other DNA sequences in this sample. V is TRBV5-6 and J is TRBJ2-3, with TRBD2 matching 11 bases. The CDR3 totals 15 residues. V trimming: 5 bases; J trimming: 0 bases; junction bases outside the gene matches: 2. The germline V gene encodes CDR1 SGHDT and CDR2 YYEEEE. DNA for the CDR3: TGTGCCAGCAGTCGGACTAGCGGGAGCACAGATACGCAGTATTTT. Translating it yields CASSRTSGSTDTQYF.

V usage is TRBV19 and J usage is TRBJ1-1; no definite D call. The CDR3 spans 13 residues. V shed 5 bases and J shed 0 bases, with 7 bases lying between them. Germline CDR1 and CDR2: LNHDA and SQIVND (reference sequence). In DNA, the CDR3 is TGTGCCAGTAGTTGGGATTTGAACACTGAAGCTTTCTTT. Protein sequence: CASSWDLNTEAFF.